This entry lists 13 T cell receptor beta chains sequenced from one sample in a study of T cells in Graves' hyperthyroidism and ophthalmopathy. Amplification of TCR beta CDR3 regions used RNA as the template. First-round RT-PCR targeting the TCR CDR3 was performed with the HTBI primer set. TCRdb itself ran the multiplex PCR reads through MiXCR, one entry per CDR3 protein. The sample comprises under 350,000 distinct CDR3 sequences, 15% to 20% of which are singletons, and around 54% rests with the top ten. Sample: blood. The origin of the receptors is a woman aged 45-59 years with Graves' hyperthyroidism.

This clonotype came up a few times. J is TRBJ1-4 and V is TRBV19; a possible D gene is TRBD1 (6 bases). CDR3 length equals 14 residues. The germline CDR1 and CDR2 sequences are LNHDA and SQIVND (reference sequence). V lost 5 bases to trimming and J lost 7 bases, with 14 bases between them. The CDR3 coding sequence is TGTGCCAGTAGTTATGACAGGCCATCTGAAAAACTGTTTTTT. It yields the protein CASSYDRPSEKLFF.

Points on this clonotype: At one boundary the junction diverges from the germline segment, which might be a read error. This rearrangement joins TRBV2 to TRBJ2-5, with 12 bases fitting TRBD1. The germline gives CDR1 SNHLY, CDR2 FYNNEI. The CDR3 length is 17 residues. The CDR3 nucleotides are TGTGCCAGCAGTGAAGTCGGGGGACAGGGGGCTGGGGAGACCCGGTACTTC. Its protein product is CASSEVGGQGAGETRYF.

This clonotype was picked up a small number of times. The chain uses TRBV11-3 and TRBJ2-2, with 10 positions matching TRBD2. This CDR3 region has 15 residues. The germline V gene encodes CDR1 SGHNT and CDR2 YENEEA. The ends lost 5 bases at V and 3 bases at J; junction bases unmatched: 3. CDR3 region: CASSPSGGDTGELFF. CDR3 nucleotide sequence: TGTGCCAGCAGCCCTAGCGGGGGTGACACCGGGGAGCTGTTTTTT.

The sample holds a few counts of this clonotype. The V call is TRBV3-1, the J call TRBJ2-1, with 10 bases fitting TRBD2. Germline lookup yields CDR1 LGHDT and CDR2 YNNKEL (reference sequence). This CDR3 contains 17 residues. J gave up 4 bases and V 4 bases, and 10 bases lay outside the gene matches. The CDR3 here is CASSPSLAGLSYNEQFF. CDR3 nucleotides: TGTGCCAGCAGCCCATCACTAGCGGGGTTATCATACAATGAGCAGTTCTTC.

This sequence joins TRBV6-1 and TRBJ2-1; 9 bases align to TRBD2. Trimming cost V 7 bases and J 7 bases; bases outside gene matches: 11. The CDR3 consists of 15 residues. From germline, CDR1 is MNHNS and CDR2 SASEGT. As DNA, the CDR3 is TGTGCCAGCACCCATCCAGGACTAGCGAGGAATGAGCAGTTCTTC. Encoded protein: CASTHPGLARNEQFF.

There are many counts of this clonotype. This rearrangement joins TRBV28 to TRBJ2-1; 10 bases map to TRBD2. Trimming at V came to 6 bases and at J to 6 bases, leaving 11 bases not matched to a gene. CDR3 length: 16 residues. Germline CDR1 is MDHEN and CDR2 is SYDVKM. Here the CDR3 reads CASRLRLAGGANEQFF. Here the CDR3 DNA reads TGTGCCAGCAGATTAAGACTAGCGGGTGGGGCCAATGAGCAGTTCTTC. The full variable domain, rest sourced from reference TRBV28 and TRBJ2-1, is DVKVTQSSRYLVKRTGEKVFLECVQDMDHENMFWYRQDPGLGLRLIYFSYDVKMKEKGDIPEGYSVSREKKERFSLILESASTNQTSMYLCASRLRLAGGANEQFFGPGTRLTVL.

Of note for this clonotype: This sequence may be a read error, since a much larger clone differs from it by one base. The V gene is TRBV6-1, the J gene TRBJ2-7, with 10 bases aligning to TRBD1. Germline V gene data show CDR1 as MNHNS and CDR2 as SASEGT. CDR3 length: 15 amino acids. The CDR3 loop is CASSLPGQGSFEQYV. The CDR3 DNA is TGTGCCAGCAGTCTGCCGGGACAGGGGTCCTTCGAGCAGTACGTC.

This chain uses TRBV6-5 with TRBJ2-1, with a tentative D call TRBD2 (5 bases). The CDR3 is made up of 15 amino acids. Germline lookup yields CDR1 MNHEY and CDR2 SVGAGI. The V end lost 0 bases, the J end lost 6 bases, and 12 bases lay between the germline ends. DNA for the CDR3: TGTGCCAGCAGTTACTCGGCGGGCCCAGGCAATGAGCAGTTCTTC. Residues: CASSYSAGPGNEQFF.

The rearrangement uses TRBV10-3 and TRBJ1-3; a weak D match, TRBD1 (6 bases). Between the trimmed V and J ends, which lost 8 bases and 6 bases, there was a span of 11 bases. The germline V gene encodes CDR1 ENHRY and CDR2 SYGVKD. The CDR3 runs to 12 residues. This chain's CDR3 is CAIGGGENTIYF. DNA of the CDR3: TGTGCCATCGGAGGGGGAGAAAACACCATATATTTT.

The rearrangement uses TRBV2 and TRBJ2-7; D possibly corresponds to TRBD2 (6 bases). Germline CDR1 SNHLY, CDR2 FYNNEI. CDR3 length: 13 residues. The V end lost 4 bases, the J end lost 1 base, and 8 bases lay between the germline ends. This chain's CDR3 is CASSGDLSYEQYV. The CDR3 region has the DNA TGTGCCAGCAGTGGGGACTTATCCTACGAGCAGTACGTC.

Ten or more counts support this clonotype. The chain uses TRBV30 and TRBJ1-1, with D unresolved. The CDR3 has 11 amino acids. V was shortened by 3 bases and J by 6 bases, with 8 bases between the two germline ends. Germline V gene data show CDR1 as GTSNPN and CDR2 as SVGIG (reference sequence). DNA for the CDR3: TGTGCCTGGAGGTCCAGGTCTGAAGCTTTCTTT. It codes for CAWRSRSEAFF.

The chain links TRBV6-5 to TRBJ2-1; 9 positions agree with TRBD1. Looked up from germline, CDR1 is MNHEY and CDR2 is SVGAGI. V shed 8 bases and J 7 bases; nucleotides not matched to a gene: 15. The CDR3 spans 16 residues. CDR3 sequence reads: CASLLRDREFRNEQFF. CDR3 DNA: TGTGCCAGCTTACTCCGGGACAGGGAATTTCGGAATGAGCAGTTCTTC.

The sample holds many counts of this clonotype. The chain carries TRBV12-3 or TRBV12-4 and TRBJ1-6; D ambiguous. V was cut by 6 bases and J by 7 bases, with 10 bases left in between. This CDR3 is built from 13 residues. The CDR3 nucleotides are TGTGCCAGCAGAGACGACGGAAATTCACCCCTCCACTTT. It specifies CASRDDGNSPLHF.